This entry lists 20 T cell receptor beta chains sequenced from one sample in a study of glioma-infiltrating T cells after dendritic cell vaccination. Repertoires were generated with immunoSEQ multiplex PCR, while TCRdb's copy carries only in-frame clones and drops some. The profile covers some 100,000 clones, with 75% to 85% appearing a single time and approximately 6% taken by the ten largest. This material consisted of blood, taken before dendritic cell vaccination. The receptors shown here come from a human donor with glioblastoma.

V and J are TRBV7-8 and TRBJ2-7; TRBD2 agrees at 11 bases. This CDR3 is 17 amino acids long. After removal of 5 bases from V and 4 bases from J, the junction contained 13 bases not matched to a gene. Germline V gene data show CDR1 as SGHVS and CDR2 as FQNEAQ. The CDR3 DNA sequence: TGTGCCAGCAGCCCATTCCAGATACTAGCGGGAGCATACGAGCAGTACTTC. Protein product: CASSPFQILAGAYEQYF.

The chain carries TRBV6-1 and TRBJ1-5; no clear D. Germline V gene lookup returns CDR1 MNHNS and CDR2 SASEGT. The CDR3 is 17 residues long. V lost 4 bases and J lost 1, with 17 bases in between. CDR3 DNA sequence: TGTGCCAGCAGTGGCCCTGCGGGGTATCGAAGCAATCAGCCCCAGCATTTT. This encodes CASSGPAGYRSNQPQHF.

CDR3 sequence (DNA): TGTGCCAGCAGCTCCCGGGACAGGGTATTCTACGAGCAGTACTTC. It specifies CASSSRDRVFYEQYF. V and J are TRBV7-2 and TRBJ2-7; 9 nucleotides match TRBD1. Germline V gene sequence: CDR1 SGHTA, CDR2 FQGNSA. J gave up 3 bases and V 4 bases, and 7 bases lay outside the gene matches. The CDR3 is 15 amino acids.

V is TRBV30 and J is TRBJ1-5; D uncertain. This CDR3 contains 12 residues. The ends were cut back, 2 bases at V and 9 bases at J, with 11 bases in the middle. Per the germline V gene, CDR1 is GTSNPN and CDR2 is SVGIG (reference sequence). The CDR3 is CAWSHPGGPQHF. Written as DNA, the CDR3 is TGTGCCTGGAGTCACCCCGGAGGGCCCCAGCATTTT.

This clone was seen a single time. This sequence joins TRBV19 and TRBJ2-5; TRBD1 agrees at 7 bases. CDR3 length: 14 residues. The V gene end was trimmed by 9 bases and the J gene end by 3 bases; junction bases not matched to a gene: 10. Germline loops: CDR1 LNHDA, CDR2 SQIVND (reference sequence). CDR3 protein: CARYDGQVEETQYF. DNA for the CDR3: TGTGCCAGATATGATGGACAGGTTGAAGAGACCCAGTACTTC. Complete variable domain (other parts from reference TRBV19 and TRBJ2-5): DGGITQSPKYLFRKEGQNVTLSCEQNLNHDAMYWYRQDPGQGLRLIYYSQIVNDFQKGDIAEGYSVSREKKESFPLTVTSAQKNPTAFYLCARYDGQVEETQYFGPGTRLLVL.

The chain recombines TRBV28 with TRBJ1-1; 9 nucleotides line up with TRBD1. J lost 4 bases, V lost 4 bases, and 7 bases had no gene match. CDR1 MDHEN and CDR2 SYDVKM come from the germline V gene. This CDR3 has 15 residues. In nucleotides, the CDR3 is TGTGCCAGCAGTTCCATACCGACAGGGGGCACTGAAGCTTTCTTT. Translation gives CASSSIPTGGTEAFF. The full variable domain, in which reference TRBV28 and TRBJ1-1 provide the parts outside the CDR3, is DVKVTQSSRYLVKRTGEKVFLECVQDMDHENMFWYRQDPGLGLRLIYFSYDVKMKEKGDIPEGYSVSREKKERFSLILESASTNQTSMYLCASSSIPTGGTEAFFGQGTRLTVV.

The V and J genes are TRBV6-5 and TRBJ1-4; 8 positions agree with TRBD1. Germline V gene sequence: CDR1 MNHEY, CDR2 SVGAGI. V lost 0 bases and J lost 8; bases outside the gene matches: 8. CDR3 size: 16 residues. The CDR3 sequence is CASSYSKDRAREKLFF. The CDR3 DNA reads TGTGCCAGCAGTTACTCGAAGGACAGGGCACGCGAAAAACTGTTTTTT.

J is TRBJ1-4 and V is TRBV6-1; a possible D gene is TRBD1 (6 bases). V was trimmed by 4 bases and J by 8 bases, leaving 14 bases between them. The CDR3 consists of 14 residues. Germline loops: CDR1 MNHNS, CDR2 SASEGT. CDR3 sequence (DNA): TGTGCCAGCAGTGGGACGGCGAGGGGGGAAAAACTGTTTTTT. It translates to CASSGTARGEKLFF.

The chain recombines TRBV2 with TRBJ2-5; D might be TRBD2 (5 bases). The CDR3 is made up of 13 amino acids. Germline-derived CDR1 and CDR2 are SNHLY and FYNNEI. The V gene lost 3 bases and the J gene lost 5 bases, with 10 bases spanning the gap. CDR3 amino acids: CASSDRDGETQYF. The CDR3 DNA follows: TGTGCCAGCAGTGATCGGGATGGGGAGACCCAGTACTTC. Complete variable domain (other parts from reference TRBV2 and TRBJ2-5): EPEVTQTPSHQVTQMGQEVILRCVPISNHLYFYWYRQILGQKVEFLVSFYNNEISEKSEIFDDQFSVERPDGSNFTLKIRSTKLEDSAMYFCASSDRDGETQYFGPGTRLLVL.

V usage is TRBV9 and J usage is TRBJ2-7, with D perhaps matching TRBD2 (6 bases). The CDR3 has 16 amino acids. Per the germline V gene, CDR1 is SGDLS and CDR2 is YYNGEE. Trimming took 4 bases from V and 3 from J, leaving 20 bases between them. The DNA for the CDR3 is TGTGCCAGCAGCCCCCGAGGCAGGGAGGTCGTCTACGAGCAGTACTTC. Encoded protein: CASSPRGREVVYEQYF.

This rearrangement joins TRBV5-4 to TRBJ1-2, with D uncertain. Germline CDR1 is SGHNT and CDR2 is YYREEE (reference sequence). CDR3 length equals 13 residues. Trimming cost V 4 bases and J 0 bases, with 7 bases left between them. CDR3 DNA sequence: TGTGCCAGCAGCCCCAATGCTAACTATGGCTACACCTTC. Protein sequence: CASSPNANYGYTF.

V is TRBV4-2 and J is TRBJ2-5; 10 positions match TRBD2. The DNA end is more similar to TRBJ2-7, so the J call may be wrong. Germline V CDR1 and CDR2: LGHNA, YNFKEQ. This CDR3 has 16 amino acids. CDR3 region: CASSQDRLAGVGEQYF. Written as DNA, the CDR3 is TGTGCCAGCAGCCAAGATAGGCTAGCGGGAGTGGGCGAGCAGTACTTC.

In this sample, this clone turned up once. V and J are TRBV2 and TRBJ2-2, with TRBD1 identical over 7 bases. V shed 4 bases, J shed 2 bases, and the junction held 4 bases outside the gene matches. The V gene's germline CDR1 is SNHLY and CDR2 FYNNEI. The CDR3 length is 15 residues. As DNA, the CDR3 is TGTGCCAGCAGTGCCACAGGGGCCAACACCGGGGAGCTGTTTTTT. Amino acids: CASSATGANTGELFF.

V and J are TRBV5-1 and TRBJ1-5, with 7 bases aligning to TRBD1. From germline, CDR1 is SGHRS and CDR2 YFSETQ. V dropped 2 bases and J dropped 0; count of bases not matched to a gene: 2. This CDR3 has 15 amino acids. The CDR3 nucleotides read TGCGCCAGCAGCTTACAGGGGTATAGCAATCAGCCCCAGCATTTT. It translates to CASSLQGYSNQPQHF.

The genes are TRBV5-4 and TRBJ1-4; D possibly corresponds to TRBD1 (5 bases). The CDR3 spans 17 residues. V shed 2 bases and J shed 1 base, with 15 bases lying between them. Germline loops: CDR1 SGHNT, CDR2 YYREEE (reference sequence). The CDR3 DNA is TGTGCCAGCAGCTTTGGGGGGAATCCGGGAACTAATGAAAAACTGTTTTTT. It yields the protein CASSFGGNPGTNEKLFF.

The rearrangement uses TRBV5-1 and TRBJ2-5; D may be TRBD2 (7 bases). The CDR3 sequence is 16 residues long. Trimming took 0 bases from V and 5 from J, leaving 17 bases between them. Germline V lookup: CDR1 SGHRS, CDR2 YFSETQ. CDR3 protein: CASSLVTWGGSETQYF. DNA for the CDR3: TGCGCCAGCAGCTTGGTTACGTGGGGGGGCAGTGAGACCCAGTACTTC.

The V and J genes are TRBV7-3 and TRBJ2-3, with 8 bases fitting TRBD1. Losses at the gene ends were 2 bases for V and 2 bases for J; bases not matched to a gene: 15. CDR3 length: 19 residues. CDR1 is SGHTA and CDR2 is FQGTGA in the germline V gene. The chain's CDR3 is CASSLYPGGQGASTDTQYF. The DNA for the CDR3 is TGTGCCAGCAGCTTATATCCCGGAGGACAGGGAGCATCCACAGATACGCAGTATTTT.

This clone was seen more than once but under ten times. CDR3 bases: TGTGCCAGTAGTGTGACAGCGAGCAATCAGCCCCAGCATTTT. Translated, it gives CASSVTASNQPQHF. V usage is TRBV19 and J usage is TRBJ1-5; D may be TRBD1 (5 bases). Germline CDR1 LNHDA, CDR2 SQIVND (reference sequence). With 5 bases removed from V and 1 base from J, the gap between germline ends came to 9 bases. This CDR3 is 14 amino acids long.

The CDR3 reads CASSERTTWGSGNTIYF. The CDR3 bases are TGTGCCAGCAGTGAACGGACTACCTGGGGCTCTGGAAACACCATATATTTT. The V gene is TRBV6-1, the J gene TRBJ1-3, with D unresolved. The germline V gene has CDR1 MNHNS and CDR2 SASEGT. The CDR3 runs 17 residues. Trimming pared 2 bases from V and 0 bases from J, leaving 14 bases between.

The chain is built from TRBV19 and TRBJ1-4; no clear D. This CDR3 contains 18 residues. Germline values: CDR1 LNHDA, CDR2 SQIVND (reference sequence). V shed 3 bases and J shed 0 bases, with 17 bases lying between them. The CDR3 DNA follows: TGTGCCAGTAGTATGTTGGCAGCGACGCTTGCAACTAATGAAAAACTGTTTTTT. It specifies CASSMLAATLATNEKLFF. Together with reference TRBV19 and TRBJ1-4, the CDR3 gives the full variable domain: DGGITQSPKYLFRKEGQNVTLSCEQNLNHDAMYWYRQDPGQGLRLIYYSQIVNDFQKGDIAEGYSVSREKKESFPLTVTSAQKNPTAFYLCASSMLAATLATNEKLFFGSGTQLSVL.